This T cell receptor (beta chain) was found in a study of monozygotic twins with inflammatory bowel disease. Study observations and caveats: The inverse Simpson measure of TCRbeta diversity was lower in IBD patients than in healthy co-twins.

Addition of UMIs with a 6-nucleotide sample barcode was achieved by template switching. Following a re-call of the 5' RACE reads, TCRdb has one entry per CDR3 protein and lacks DNA. This specimen shows approximately 330,000 distinct CDR3 sequences; the ten leading clones hold 2% to 2.5%. Germline lookup yields CDR1 MDHEN and CDR2 SYDVKM. The CDR3 extends over 14 amino acids. On this clonotype: Its target is not known.

The sequenced material came from blood. V usage is TRBV28 and J usage is TRBJ2-1; the D call from TCRdb, TRBD2, cannot be confirmed without DNA. The TCR was taken from a human donor with ulcerative colitis or Crohn's disease, or a healthy co-twin of an affected twin (not recorded which). CDR3 residues: CASSPAGGPVEQFF.